The 23 T cell receptor beta chains presented below share a single source sample, sequenced in a study of radiotherapy plus CTLA-4 blockade in lung cancer (dated by TCRdb to the late 2010s). The library was built by means of the immunoSEQ multiplex PCR assay. This is the immuneACCESS table as TCRdb keeps it, with only in-frame sequences that have V and J called. A part of the clones is gone; compared with another copy, unresolved V genes explain less than half, and the rest is unexplained. The sample yields roughly 50,000 clones; roughly three quarters were counted once. The top ten clones comprise roughly 3.2% of the sample. The sample here was peripheral blood, taken from a patient treated with radiotherapy plus ipilimumab. These receptors were obtained from a human donor with non-small cell lung cancer who had a partial response to radiotherapy plus ipilimumab.

The genes are TRBV10-1 and TRBJ1-1; D is unresolved. Per germline, CDR1 WNHNN and CDR2 SYGVQD (reference sequence). The CDR3 covers 13 residues. V dropped 3 bases and J dropped 1 base, with 6 bases sitting between them. The CDR3 loop reads CASSDLENTEAFF. The CDR3 bases are TGCGCCAGCAGTGATTTAGAGAACACTGAAGCTTTCTTT.

The chain uses TRBV6-5 and TRBJ2-5, with TRBD2 matching 12 bases. Looked up from germline, CDR1 is MNHEY and CDR2 is SVGAGI. The CDR3 runs 16 residues. The V gene end was trimmed by 6 bases and the J gene end by 0 bases; junction bases not matched to a gene: 5. The CDR3 region has the DNA TGTGCCAGCAGGTACGGGACTAGCGGGTACCAAGAGACCCAGTACTTC. Amino acids: CASRYGTSGYQETQYF.

This CDR3 reads CASSLWGTQETQYF. CDR3 nucleotides: TGTGCCAGCAGCTTATGGGGGACTCAAGAGACCCAGTACTTC. The chain employs TRBV5-6 and TRBJ2-5, with D possibly TRBD2 on 6 matching bases. Germline V gene lookup returns CDR1 SGHDT and CDR2 YYEEEE. This CDR3 region has 14 residues. Trimming left V 2 bases short and J 2 bases short, with 10 bases between.

The V call is TRBV1, the J call TRBJ2-2; the table names TRBD1, a call not compared with the DNA. TRBV1 is an annotated pseudogene. The CDR3 is made up of 15 amino acids. The DNA of the CDR3 is TGCACCAGCAGCCAACCGGGACATAACACCGGGGAGCTGTTTTTT. Translating it yields CTSSQPGHNTGELFF.

This clone was seen a single time. V is TRBV6-5 and J is TRBJ1-1, with TRBD1 matching 9 bases. The ends lost 5 bases at V and 10 bases at J; junction bases unmatched: 2. Germline values: CDR1 MNHEY, CDR2 SVGAGI. The CDR3 runs to 11 residues. The CDR3 DNA reads as TGTGCCAGCAGTACGACAGGGGGAGCTTTCTTT. Its protein is CASSTTGGAFF.

V is TRBV18 and J is TRBJ1-1, with D possibly matching TRBD1 (6 bases). Germline V lookup: CDR1 KGHSH, CDR2 LQKENI. Deletions cut 3 bases from V and 2 bases from J, with 19 bases between. The CDR3 extends over 17 amino acids. The CDR3 DNA follows: TGTGCCAGCTCACCTCCAAATTCCCAGGGGCTCAACACTGAAGCTTTCTTT. Its translation is CASSPPNSQGLNTEAFF.

The chain has TRBV29-1 and TRBJ2-2; TRBD1 aligns across 7 bases. This CDR3 comprises 13 residues. Germline V gene sequence: CDR1 SQVTM, CDR2 ANQGSEA. Trimming cost V 4 bases and J 3 bases; bases outside gene matches: 2. The CDR3 reads CSVGQGDTGELFF. CDR3 sequence (DNA): TGCAGCGTTGGTCAGGGGGACACCGGGGAGCTGTTTTTT.

The gene calls are TRBV29-1 and TRBJ1-1; tentatively, D is TRBD1 (6 bases). Germline loops: CDR1 SQVTM, CDR2 ANQGSEA. The CDR3 contains 15 residues. V lost 3 bases and J 1 base, leaving 15 bases between the germline ends. CDR3 loop: CSVDRSGAPNTEAFF. CDR3 sequence (DNA): TGCAGCGTTGATCGGTCAGGGGCCCCGAACACTGAAGCTTTCTTT.

The chain is built from TRBV7-9 and TRBJ2-7, with 8 nucleotides matching TRBD1. In germline, CDR1 is SEHNR, CDR2 FQNEAQ (reference sequence). Trimming at V came to 2 bases and at J to 2 bases, leaving 11 bases not matched to a gene. This CDR3 spans 17 amino acids. The CDR3 reads CASSLKGQGNIPYEQYF. CDR3 DNA: TGTGCCAGCAGCTTAAAAGGACAGGGCAATATTCCCTACGAGCAGTACTTC. Complete variable domain (other parts from reference TRBV7-9 and TRBJ2-7): DTGVSQNPRHKITKRGQNVTFRCDPISEHNRLYWYRQTLGQGPEFLTYFQNEAQLEKSRLLSDRFSAERPKGSFSTLEIQRTEQGDSAMYLCASSLKGQGNIPYEQYFGPGTRLTVT.

This clone came up a few times. The chain joins TRBV5-6 to TRBJ2-5; 8 nucleotides line up with TRBD1. J gave up 5 bases and V 5 bases, and 8 bases lay outside the gene matches. Germline CDR1 reads SGHDT; CDR2 reads YYEEEE. The CDR3 length is 14 residues. The CDR3 loop is CASSYGTGGETQYF. CDR3 nucleotides: TGTGCCAGCAGTTACGGGACAGGTGGGGAGACCCAGTACTTC.

The gene calls are TRBV5-3 and TRBJ1-6; 7 nucleotides match TRBD1. TRBV5-3 is known as an ORF, though its function is uncertain. The CDR3 covers 16 residues. V lost 0 bases and J lost 7; bases outside the gene matches: 7. The CDR3 is CARSLGQGDLNSPLHF. In nucleotides, the CDR3 is TGTGCCAGAAGCTTGGGCCAGGGGGACCTAAATTCACCCCTCCACTTT.

The rearrangement uses TRBV5-1 and TRBJ2-5; 7 bases are a match to TRBD2. This CDR3 region has 14 residues. The ends lost 5 bases at V and 3 bases at J; junction bases unmatched: 7. The V gene's germline CDR1 is SGHRS and CDR2 YFSETQ. CDR3 residues: CASSRGGLEETQYF. CDR3 nucleotide sequence: TGCGCCAGCAGTCGCGGGGGTTTGGAAGAGACCCAGTACTTC.

The chain carries TRBV5-6 and TRBJ1-1; no clear D. The ends were cut back, 3 bases at V and 6 bases at J, with 12 bases in the middle. The V gene's germline CDR1 is SGHDT and CDR2 YYEEEE. The CDR3 runs 13 residues. The CDR3 DNA follows: TGTGCCAGCAGCTATAGCGAACTCGCTGAAGCTTTCTTT. It yields the protein CASSYSELAEAFF.

Only a few counts were recorded for this clone. J is TRBJ1-4 and V is TRBV2; TRBD1 aligns across 8 bases. V gave up 3 bases and J gave up 4 bases; unmatched junction bases: 7. The length of the CDR3 is 16 residues. Germline-derived CDR1 and CDR2 are SNHLY and FYNNEI. Here the CDR3 reads CASSETTGVYNEKLFF. The CDR3 DNA reads as TGTGCCAGCAGTGAGACGACAGGGGTATATAATGAAAAACTGTTTTTT.

The gene calls are TRBV5-1 and TRBJ2-7, with D unresolved. The CDR3 spans 13 residues. V gave up 4 bases and J gave up 6 bases, with 14 bases separating them. CDR1 SGHRS and CDR2 YFSETQ come from the germline V gene. DNA of the CDR3: TGCGCCAGCAGCGTGGAGTCTACGTCCGAGCAGTACTTC. This encodes CASSVESTSEQYF.

This sequence joins TRBV5-1 and TRBJ2-1; D gene uncertain. Trimming stripped 0 bases from V and 10 bases from J, with 14 bases between. The CDR3 runs to 14 residues. Germline V CDR1 and CDR2: SGHRS, YFSETQ. The CDR3 is CASSLGGPEREQFF. In DNA form, the CDR3 reads TGCGCCAGCAGCTTGGGCGGCCCGGAGCGAGAGCAGTTCTTC.

The chain recombines TRBV6-5 with TRBJ1-1; TRBD1 agrees at 9 bases. The CDR3 spans 14 residues. The V gene's germline CDR1 is MNHEY and CDR2 SVGAGI. Trimming cost V 2 bases and J 4 bases; bases outside gene matches: 2. The CDR3 protein is CASSYMGQGTEAFF. The DNA for the CDR3 is TGTGCCAGCAGTTACATGGGACAGGGCACTGAAGCTTTCTTT.

CDR3 residues: CASSLVRDKNTEAFF. The CDR3 coding sequence is TGTGCCAGCAGCTTAGTACGGGACAAGAACACTGAAGCTTTCTTT. V is TRBV5-4 and J is TRBJ1-1; D perhaps matches TRBD1 (6 bases). CDR1 is SGHNT, CDR2 YYREEE, per germline (reference sequence). The CDR3 spans 15 residues. Between the trimmed V and J ends, which lost 2 bases and 1 base, there was a span of 12 bases.

CDR3: CASSLASSSTEAFF. CDR3 nucleotide sequence: TGTGCCAGCAGCTTAGCCTCGAGCTCCACTGAAGCTTTCTTT. The J gene is TRBJ1-1, the V gene TRBV7-2, with D hard to call. CDR1 is SGHTA, CDR2 FQGNSA, per germline. V gave up 0 bases and J gave up 4 bases, with 9 bases separating them. This CDR3 is built from 14 residues.

This chain links TRBV28 with TRBJ2-5; 7 bases map to TRBD1. The J call may be mistaken, given a closer DNA end match to TRBJ2-7. The CDR3 extends over 14 amino acids. Germline CDR1 is MDHEN and CDR2 is SYDVKM. CDR3 in amino acids: CASRPGTESYEQYF. The DNA for the CDR3 is TGTGCCAGCAGACCTGGGACAGAATCCTACGAGCAGTACTTC.

V usage is TRBV19 and J usage is TRBJ1-1; 8 bases align to TRBD1. There are 15 residues in the CDR3. The germline V gene encodes CDR1 LNHDA and CDR2 SQIVND (reference sequence). The junction had 9 bases not matched to a gene; V was cut back by 7 bases and J by 2 bases. CDR3 nucleotides: TGTGCCAGTACCTCCGTGACAGGGGCTAACACTGAAGCTTTCTTT. Protein sequence: CASTSVTGANTEAFF.

The chain is built from TRBV18 and TRBJ1-5; the D gene is possibly TRBD1 (5 bases). The length of the CDR3 is 16 residues. V lost 6 bases, J lost 5 bases, and 20 bases lay in between. In germline, CDR1 is KGHSH, CDR2 LQKENI. In nucleotides, the CDR3 is TGTGCCAGCTCCCGGGCCGGGCAGGGCCTTCATCAGCCCCAGCATTTT. This sequence encodes CASSRAGQGLHQPQHF.

This clone was seen more than once but under ten times. The chain links TRBV6-5 to TRBJ1-6; D uncertain. V shed 5 bases and J shed 12 bases, with 14 bases lying between them. CDR1 MNHEY and CDR2 SVGAGI come from the germline V gene. CDR3 length equals 13 residues. The CDR3 is CASSRRPGVPLHF. CDR3 sequence (DNA): TGTGCCAGCAGTAGGAGACCGGGAGTACCCCTCCACTTT.